The rows below give T cell receptor beta chains drawn from one sample of a study of spatial heterogeneity in lung cancer. TCRdb reprocessed the 5' RACE reads with MiXCR, giving one entry per CDR3 protein. The repertoire has about 61,000 distinct CDR3 sequences, under 7.5% of them found once; the top ten carry 14% to 15%. The sample here was PBMCs, taken at surgery. The receptors were gathered from a female donor with early-stage non-small cell lung cancer. Each CDR3 is given with its conserved first and last residue. A D gene is named only where the DNA matches it firmly. Rows give clone size only sometimes, using once, few, many, or a class for an expanded clone.

D gene: -
V gene: TRBV18
clone size: many
J gene: TRBJ2-7
CDR3 protein: CASSPDSFREQYF
CDR3 DNA: TGTGCCAGCTCACCGGACAGTTTTAGGGAGCAGTACTTC

D gene: TRBD2
V gene: TRBV12-3/TRBV12-4
clone size: -
J gene: TRBJ2-1
CDR3 protein: CASSLGLAGGPDNEQFF
CDR3 DNA: TGTGCCAGCAGTTTAGGTTTAGCGGGGGGGCCGGACAATGAGCAGTTCTTC

D gene: -
V gene: TRBV24-1
clone size: few
J gene: TRBJ1-4
CDR3 protein: CATSGAASTNEKLFF
CDR3 DNA: TGTGCCACCAGTGGAGCGGCTTCAACTAATGAAAAACTGTTTTTT

D gene: -
V gene: TRBV15
clone size: many
J gene: TRBJ2-5
CDR3 protein: CATSRDRVTTHQGTQYF
CDR3 DNA: TGTGCCACCAGCAGAGATCGGGTGACTACTCACCAAGGGACCCAGTACTTC

D gene: TRBD2
V gene: TRBV10-3
clone size: many
J gene: TRBJ2-1
CDR3 protein: CAISTGTSGGSDEQFF
CDR3 DNA: TGTGCCATCAGTACCGGGACTAGCGGGGGGAGTGATGAGCAGTTCTTC

D gene: TRBD2
V gene: TRBV27
clone size: -
J gene: TRBJ2-3
CDR3 protein: CASSQGRGGTDTQYF
CDR3 DNA: TGTGCCAGCAGTCAGGGGCGGGGGGGCACAGATACGCAGTATTTT

D gene: TRBD1
V gene: TRBV4-2
clone size: many
J gene: TRBJ1-2
CDR3 protein: CASSQTGEGDGYTF
CDR3 DNA: TGTGCCAGCAGCCAGACAGGGGAGGGAGATGGCTACACCTTC

D gene: TRBD1
V gene: TRBV19
clone size: many
J gene: TRBJ1-5
CDR3 protein: CASLGQGAQPQHF
CDR3 DNA: TGTGCCAGTCTCGGACAGGGGGCTCAGCCCCAGCATTTT

D gene: TRBD1
V gene: TRBV3-1
clone size: few
J gene: TRBJ1-1
CDR3 protein: CASSHSDRGGTEAFF
CDR3 DNA: TGTGCCAGCAGCCATTCCGACAGGGGAGGCACTGAAGCTTTCTTT

D gene: -
V gene: TRBV7-2
clone size: -
J gene: TRBJ2-2
CDR3 protein: CVSSLATGSLANTGELFF
CDR3 DNA: TGTGTCAGCAGCTTAGCGACGGGTAGCTTAGCGAACACCGGGGAGCTGTTTTTT

D gene: -
V gene: TRBV12-3/TRBV12-4
clone size: -
J gene: TRBJ2-1
CDR3 protein: CASSPTSSYNEQFF
CDR3 DNA: TGTGCCAGCAGTCCGACTAGCTCCTACAATGAGCAGTTCTTC

D gene: -
V gene: TRBV7-8
clone size: -
J gene: TRBJ2-6
CDR3 protein: CASAFSFSHSGANVLTF
CDR3 DNA: TGTGCCTCAGCTTTCAGTTTCTCTCACTCTGGGGCCAACGTCCTGACTTTC

D gene: -
V gene: TRBV7-3
clone size: -
J gene: TRBJ1-1
CDR3 protein: CASSLTSMNTEAFF
CDR3 DNA: TGTGCCAGCAGCTTAACGAGTATGAACACTGAAGCTTTCTTT

D gene: TRBD1
V gene: TRBV4-1
clone size: few
J gene: TRBJ1-4
CDR3 protein: CASSQAGTEVHEKLFF
CDR3 DNA: TGCGCCAGCAGCCAAGCCGGGACAGAAGTGCATGAAAAACTGTTTTTT

D gene: TRBD2
V gene: TRBV7-9
clone size: many
J gene: TRBJ2-3
CDR3 protein: CASSSWTSSRTDTQYF
CDR3 DNA: TGTGCCAGCAGCTCTTGGACTAGCAGCCGCACAGATACGCAGTATTTT

D gene: TRBD1
V gene: TRBV5-5
clone size: many
J gene: TRBJ1-6
CDR3 protein: CASSFLEQGNSPLHF
CDR3 DNA: TGTGCCAGCAGCTTTCTCGAACAGGGGAATTCACCCCTCCACTTT

D gene: -
V gene: TRBV29-1
clone size: many
J gene: TRBJ2-2
CDR3 protein: CSVEDQFGSSTGELFF
CDR3 DNA: TGCAGCGTTGAAGATCAATTTGGCAGCTCCACCGGGGAGCTGTTTTTT

D gene: -
V gene: TRBV20-1
clone size: few
J gene: TRBJ2-7
CDR3 protein: CSARKAGAEQYF
CDR3 DNA: TGCAGTGCGCGAAAGGCAGGGGCCGAGCAGTACTTC

D gene: -
V gene: TRBV12-5
clone size: many
J gene: TRBJ1-1
CDR3 protein: CASGAITSGDTEAFF
CDR3 DNA: TGTGCTAGTGGTGCGATAACCTCGGGGGACACTGAAGCTTTCTTT

D gene: TRBD1
V gene: TRBV7-3
clone size: many
J gene: TRBJ2-1
CDR3 protein: CASSLTGDRSYNEQFF
CDR3 DNA: TGTGCCAGCAGCTTAACAGGGGACAGATCCTACAATGAGCAGTTCTTC

D gene: -
V gene: TRBV19
clone size: many
J gene: TRBJ1-5
CDR3 protein: CASSIVDSSNQPQHF
CDR3 DNA: TGTGCCAGTAGTATTGTGGACAGTTCAAATCAGCCCCAGCATTTT

D gene: -
V gene: TRBV9
clone size: many
J gene: TRBJ1-1
CDR3 protein: CASSEGSAGFDTEAFF
CDR3 DNA: TGTGCCAGCAGCGAGGGCTCAGCAGGGTTTGACACTGAAGCTTTCTTT

D gene: -
V gene: TRBV19
clone size: -
J gene: TRBJ1-5
CDR3 protein: CASGPSQRGNQPQHF
CDR3 DNA: TGTGCCAGTGGTCCATCTCAGCGGGGAAATCAGCCCCAGCATTTT

D gene: -
V gene: TRBV5-6
clone size: many
J gene: TRBJ1-4
CDR3 protein: CASSITGTSEKLFF
CDR3 DNA: TGTGCCAGCAGCATTACCGGGACAAGTGAAAAACTGTTTTTT

D gene: TRBD1
V gene: TRBV24-1
clone size: few
J gene: TRBJ2-1
CDR3 protein: CATSEQDRGHPFF
CDR3 DNA: TGTGCCACCAGTGAACAGGACAGGGGTCACCCGTTCTTC

D gene: TRBD1
V gene: TRBV5-1
clone size: many
J gene: TRBJ1-2
CDR3 protein: CASSLEGGGNYYGYTF
CDR3 DNA: TGCGCCAGCAGCTTGGAAGGGGGCGGAAATTACTATGGCTACACCTTC

D gene: -
V gene: TRBV7-9
clone size: many
J gene: TRBJ1-4
CDR3 protein: CASSVRTENEKLFF
CDR3 DNA: TGTGCCAGCAGCGTAAGGACTGAGAATGAAAAACTGTTTTTT

D gene: -
V gene: TRBV5-1
clone size: few
J gene: TRBJ2-5
CDR3 protein: CASSSARGETQYF
CDR3 DNA: TGCGCCAGCTCTTCCGCCCGAGGGGAGACCCAGTACTTC